A selection of T cell receptor beta chains follows, all from one sample in a study of blood T cell repertoires in COVID-19. Profiled with immunoSEQ multiplex PCR; TCRdb holds only in-frame clones, not every one. Altogether about 190,000 clones are present, 84% being singletons, with the ten largest covering roughly 5%. The sequencing sample was made of peripheral blood. The receptors come from a woman in her seventies with active or convalescent COVID-19. CDR3s include the opening cysteine and the closing phenylalanine or tryptophan. Not every row has a clone size; where given, it reads once, few, many or a size class.

clone_size v_call cdr3_aa
once TRBV28 CASSLGQNTGELFF
. TRBV9 CASSDRANSGANVLTF
. TRBV12-3/TRBV12-4 CASSPGGVYEQYF
. TRBV5-4 CASSLGGGVDTEAFF
. TRBV5-8 CASSLLGGTGEQYF
. TRBV7-9 CASSFGALGGYEQYF
. TRBV19 CASSISGRTAKNIQYF
. TRBV6-5 CASSRTGSQETQYF
. TRBV6-1 CASSEGGITSYEQYF
. TRBV5-1 CASSLEGHTSTDTQYF
. TRBV5-1 CASSIGGRWTYEQYF
. TRBV19 CASSIIIKGLIISRDEQFF
. TRBV2 CASSTRGNYNEQFF
. TRBV5-1 CASSLGDRGRNTEAFF
. TRBV23-1 CASSRGLERVSYEQYF
. TRBV6-6 CASSARVLLRGYTF
. TRBV20-1 CSASALGLEFNEQFF
. TRBV29-1 CSVGTGAGETQYF
. TRBV4-1 CASSQGPGHRETEAFF
once TRBV6-1 CASSARDRGSGGANVLTF
. TRBV11-2 CASSLVVVDTQYF
. TRBV3-1/TRBV3-2 CASSQGGTEGTDTQYF
. TRBV7-2 CASRRQEKDYEQYF
. TRBV10-2 CASSLTGGNQPQHF